The T cell receptor (beta chain) under discussion was sequenced for a study of blood T cell repertoires in COVID-19. Whole-study context: Samples came from the United States, Italy and Spain, spanning acute and convalescent COVID-19. Sources were T cells, B-cell-depleted T cells, or PBMCs; the material itself was cDNA or gDNA.

The authors' processing: Amplification of reference gene primers provided the estimated nucleated cell counts. Measured with immunoSEQ multiplex PCR; TCRdb has only the in-frame clones, and not every one. Clonal size and the V and J genes are those of that table, whereas D and trimming came from the DNA. The table lists about 49,000 clones, less than 85% of them singletons, with 10% to 15% in the top ten. The TCR originated in a human donor in a cohort sampled during active COVID-19. Sequencing was done on a sample of peripheral blood.

CDR3 sequence: CASGRQGSYEQYF. The CDR3 DNA sequence: TGTGCCAGCGGCCGACAGGGGTCCTACGAGCAGTACTTC. This sequence joins TRBV11-3 and TRBJ2-7, with 8 positions matching TRBD1. The CDR3 contains 13 residues. Germline CDR1 SGHNT, CDR2 YENEEA. V shed 8 bases and J 1 base; nucleotides not matched to a gene: 4.